This TCR beta chain was profiled in a study of a mutant IDH1 vaccine in newly diagnosed glioma. Study summary: Patients had eight vaccinations, in weeks 1, 3, 5, 7, 11, 15, 19 and 23. Most had both radiotherapy and temozolomide beforehand; others had only one.

Time point: week 11, during vaccination. A single vaccine dose contained 300 ug of mutant IDH1 20-mer peptide, and topical imiquimod was used with it. The study enrolled donors with new WHO grade 3 or 4 IDH1-mutant, ATRX-lost astrocytomas. Data came from immunoSEQ multiplex PCR; TCRdb stores just in-frame clones and leaves some out. Here the sample spans 23,000 or so clones, approximately 79% being singletons. A word on this clone: The antigen is undetermined.

V was cut by 4 bases and J by 8 bases, with 18 bases left in between. Germline V lookup: CDR1 SGDLS, CDR2 YYNGEE. This CDR3 comprises 14 residues. This receptor was identified in a man in his forties with glioma. The V and J genes are TRBV9 and TRBJ1-1; no clear D. The starting material was PBMCs, obtained from a glioma patient whose treatment included an IDH1 peptide vaccine. The CDR3 DNA follows: TGTGCCAGCAGCCCATCCGGTTGGTCCCAGGAAGCTTTCTTT. Translation gives CASSPSGWSQEAFF.